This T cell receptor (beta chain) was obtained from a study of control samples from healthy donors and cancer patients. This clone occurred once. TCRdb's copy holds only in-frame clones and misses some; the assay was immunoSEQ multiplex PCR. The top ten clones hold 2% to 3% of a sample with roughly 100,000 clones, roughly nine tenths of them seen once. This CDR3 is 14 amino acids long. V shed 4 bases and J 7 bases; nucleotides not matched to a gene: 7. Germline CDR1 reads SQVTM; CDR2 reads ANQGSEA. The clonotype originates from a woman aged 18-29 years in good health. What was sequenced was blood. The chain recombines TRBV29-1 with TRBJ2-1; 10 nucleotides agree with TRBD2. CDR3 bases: TGCAGCGTTGCGGAGCTAGCGGGGGAGAATGAGCAGTTCTTC. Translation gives CSVAELAGENEQFF.